This entry lists 7 T cell receptor beta chains sequenced from one sample in a study of blood T cells in healthy people across ages (dated by TCRdb to about 2015). The library was generated by 5' RACE. Sequenced on an Illumina HiSeq 2500. A second roughly 6 to 12 cycle PCR used a sample-barcoded 5' primer and a J-beta primer mix. TCRdb ran its own pipeline on the public reads, namely fastp trimming at Q25 and MiXCR clone calling, and kept in-frame beta chains. Merged by CDR3 protein, the rows form single entries marked with the most common genes and DNA. In all, the sample holds over 750,000 distinct CDR3 sequences, and about 25% of those were seen once. The top ten hold under 10% of the sample. The sample was also reused in another study, on T cells of mothers and their children.

Input material: blood. The source is a boy aged 5-17 years in good health.

V usage is TRBV5-1 and J usage is TRBJ2-4; D is uncertain. CDR3 length: 14 amino acids. V lost 4 bases and J 0 bases, leaving 8 bases between the germline ends. Germline CDR1 SGHRS, CDR2 YFSETQ. Here the CDR3 DNA reads TGCGCCAGCAGCCCGACCCTAGCCAAAAACATTCAGTACTTC. Protein sequence: CASSPTLAKNIQYF.

This clonotype was recorded a few times. The chain carries TRBV12-3 or TRBV12-4 and TRBJ1-2; 10 nucleotides line up with TRBD1. This CDR3 region has 17 residues. V gave up 5 bases and J gave up 0 bases; unmatched junction bases: 9. CDR3 nucleotides: TGTGCCAGCAGTGATCCGGGACAGGGGTACTCTAACTATGGCTACACCTTC. It is translated as CASSDPGQGYSNYGYTF.

The chain is built from TRBV9 and TRBJ1-2; 7 nucleotides match TRBD1. CDR1 is SGDLS, CDR2 YYNGEE, per germline. The CDR3 totals 15 residues. The trim removed 3 bases at V and 10 bases at J, leaving 15 bases unmatched. As DNA, the CDR3 is TGTGCCAGCAGCGCCCAGGATGAACAGGGGCTGTTCTACACCTTC. Translating gives CASSAQDEQGLFYTF.

The J gene is TRBJ2-2, the V gene TRBV6-2 or TRBV6-3; D might be TRBD1 (6 bases). With 5 bases removed from V and 0 bases from J, the gap between germline ends came to 10 bases. This CDR3 is built from 15 residues. Germline CDR1 MNHEY, CDR2 SVGEGT. CDR3 DNA sequence: TGTGCCAGCAGTGACAGGCGATCGAACACCGGGGAGCTGTTTTTT. Translated: CASSDRRSNTGELFF.

This clonotype occurred a few times. The junction differs from germline at one of its ends, possibly a read error. V is TRBV6-2 or TRBV6-3 and J is TRBJ2-5, with 10 bases aligning to TRBD2. The germline CDR1 and CDR2 sequences are MNHEY and SVGEGT. CDR3 length: 16 amino acids. CDR3 in DNA: TGTGCCAGCAGTTATTTGGTAGCGGGGGGACAAGGGACCCAGTACTTC. It yields the protein CASSYLVAGGQGTQYF.

V and J are TRBV5-1 and TRBJ2-3; D is ambiguous. The CDR3 runs 13 residues. Germline V gene sequence: CDR1 SGHRS, CDR2 YFSETQ. Trimming stripped 5 bases from V and 6 bases from J, with 13 bases between. CDR3 nucleotides: TGCGCCAGCAGTTTCGAATCGGCGGATACGCAGTATTTT. Protein product: CASSFESADTQYF.

The rearrangement uses TRBV12-3 or TRBV12-4 and TRBJ2-1; D possibly matches TRBD1 or TRBD2 (5 bases each). V lost 7 bases and J 4 bases, leaving 11 bases between the germline ends. This CDR3 spans 13 amino acids. In nucleotides, the CDR3 is TGTGCCAGCACCCGGGACCCGTACAATGAGCAGTTCTTC. Protein sequence: CASTRDPYNEQFF.